The 27 T cell receptor beta chains reported below all come from one sample, sequenced in a study of cytomegalovirus exposure and HLA in healthy donors. Amplification used 60 Vbeta primers and 13 Jbeta primers. TCRdb keeps only in-frame clones here, not all; method: immunoSEQ multiplex PCR. The sample records approximately 100,000 clones, roughly 80% being singletons. Material for sequencing was PBMCs. Receptor source: a man aged 60-69 years in good health and CMV-seronegative.

The gene calls are TRBV6-6 and TRBJ2-2, with TRBD1 matching 8 bases. The trim removed 5 bases at V and 0 bases at J, leaving 5 bases unmatched. Germline V gene lookup returns CDR1 MNHNY and CDR2 SVGAGI (reference sequence). The CDR3 totals 16 residues. In DNA, the CDR3 is TGTGCCAGCAGTCTTGGACAGGGAACGAACACCGGGGAGCTGTTTTTT. Encoded protein: CASSLGQGTNTGELFF.

This clone was detected once. This rearrangement joins TRBV5-1 to TRBJ2-3, with TRBD1 matching over 7 bases. The CDR3 spans 15 residues. From germline, CDR1 is SGHRS and CDR2 YFSETQ. The V segment lost 3 bases and the J segment 1 base; nucleotides outside the gene matches: 5. Here the CDR3 DNA reads TGCGCCAGCAGCTGGATCGGGACAGGCACAGATACGCAGTATTTT. The encoded protein is CASSWIGTGTDTQYF.

This clone was seen a few times. The rearrangement links TRBV6-5 to TRBJ1-6, with 9 bases identical to TRBD1. This CDR3 is built from 13 residues. After removal of 7 bases from V and 13 bases from J, the junction contained 8 bases not matched to a gene. Germline loops: CDR1 MNHEY, CDR2 SVGAGI. CDR3 coding DNA: TGTGCCAGCAAGCGGGACAGGGACAAGCCCCTCCACTTT. Translating it yields CASKRDRDKPLHF.

The chain joins TRBV28 to TRBJ1-2, with TRBD1 matching over 9 bases. The CDR3 is 17 residues long. CDR1 and CDR2 (germline): MDHEN, SYDVKM. J lost 1 base, V lost 2 bases, and 8 bases had no gene match. The CDR3 reads CASSLGGQGWGNYGYTF. CDR3 bases: TGTGCCAGCAGTTTAGGGGGACAGGGATGGGGTAACTATGGCTACACCTTC.

This clone was counted a single time. The chain combines TRBV5-1 with TRBJ2-1; D perhaps matches TRBD1 (5 bases). From germline, CDR1 is SGHRS and CDR2 YFSETQ. There are 16 residues in the CDR3. Trimming stripped 1 base from V and 0 bases from J, with 11 bases between. CDR3 DNA sequence: TGCGCCAGCAGCTTGAGTGCAGGGAACTCCTACAATGAGCAGTTCTTC. It yields the protein CASSLSAGNSYNEQFF.

The chain links TRBV7-2 to TRBJ2-7; D is possibly TRBD1 (5 bases). Germline CDR1 is SGHTA and CDR2 is FQGNSA. V lost 4 bases and J lost 2, with 18 bases in between. The CDR3 spans 16 residues. The CDR3 sequence: CASSWGGAVQTYEQYF. CDR3 sequence (DNA): TGTGCCAGCAGCTGGGGTGGGGCCGTCCAAACCTACGAGCAGTACTTC. The full variable domain, completed using reference TRBV7-2 and TRBJ2-7, is GAGVSQSPSNKVTEKGKDVELRCDPISGHTALYWYRQSLGQGLEFLIYFQGNSAPDKSGLPSDRFSAERTGGSVSTLTIQRTQQEDSAVYLCASSWGGAVQTYEQYFGPGTRLTVT.

This chain joins TRBV7-2 and TRBJ2-3; D may be TRBD2 (7 bases). The CDR3 sequence is 16 residues long. Trimming pared 5 bases from V and 2 bases from J, leaving 17 bases between. In germline, CDR1 is SGHTA, CDR2 FQGNSA. CDR3 loop: CASSPRGGYSTDTQYF. The CDR3, as DNA: TGTGCCAGCAGCCCCCGCGGGGGCTATTCCACAGATACGCAGTATTTT.

The V gene is TRBV2, the J gene TRBJ1-2; D call uncertain. Trimming pared 8 bases from V and 2 bases from J, leaving 24 bases between. The germline V gene encodes CDR1 SNHLY and CDR2 FYNNEI. The CDR3 has 17 amino acids. The CDR3 sequence is CASPPNFEQVSNYGYTF. DNA for the CDR3: TGTGCCAGCCCCCCAAATTTCGAGCAGGTATCGAACTATGGCTACACCTTC. The variable domain in full, with the rest retrieved from reference TRBV2 and TRBJ1-2, is EPEVTQTPSHQVTQMGQEVILRCVPISNHLYFYWYRQILGQKVEFLVSFYNNEISEKSEIFDDQFSVERPDGSNFTLKIRSTKLEDSAMYFCASPPNFEQVSNYGYTFGSGTRLTVV.

This chain links TRBV6-5 with TRBJ1-4, with D maybe TRBD1 (5 bases). Per the germline V gene, CDR1 is MNHEY and CDR2 is SVGAGI. Trimming removed 6 bases at V and 1 base at J, with 9 bases between. This CDR3 comprises 14 residues. The CDR3 region has the DNA TGTGCCAGCAGACCGGGGGTAACTAATGAAAAACTGTTTTTT. Residues: CASRPGVTNEKLFF.

The chain has TRBV7-3 and TRBJ2-3; D is unresolved. Germline V gene lookup returns CDR1 SGHTA and CDR2 FQGTGA. The CDR3 sequence is 14 residues long. With 5 bases removed from V and 4 bases from J, the gap between germline ends came to 13 bases. This CDR3 reads CASSQTKESDTQYF. The CDR3 DNA is TGTGCCAGCAGCCAAACTAAAGAATCAGATACGCAGTATTTT.

This sequence joins TRBV5-6 and TRBJ2-7; D possibly corresponds to TRBD1 (6 bases). The CDR3 totals 14 residues. Germline V gene data show CDR1 as SGHDT and CDR2 as YYEEEE. Trimming removed 4 bases at V and 4 bases at J, with 15 bases between. CDR3 coding DNA: TGTGCCAGCAGCGTAATAGGGACACGATACGAGCAGTACGTC. Translated: CASSVIGTRYEQYV.

This chain connects TRBV10-3 to TRBJ1-1, with 7 bases identical to TRBD1. V shed 6 bases, J shed 5 bases, and the junction held 9 bases outside the gene matches. The CDR3 has 14 amino acids. Looked up from germline, CDR1 is ENHRY and CDR2 is SYGVKD. The CDR3 DNA sequence: TGTGCCATCAGGGAAAGGGGGCTCGGGACTGAAGCTTTCTTT. Its protein product is CAIRERGLGTEAFF.

The chain joins TRBV7-9 to TRBJ1-2; a possible D gene is TRBD1 (5 bases). With 5 bases removed from V and 0 bases from J, the gap between germline ends came to 7 bases. Germline V gene sequence: CDR1 SEHNR, CDR2 FQNEAQ (reference sequence). The CDR3 extends over 13 amino acids. The CDR3 coding sequence is TGTGCCAGCAGCCCGACAGCTAACTATGGCTACACCTTC. The encoded protein is CASSPTANYGYTF.

The CDR3 DNA reads as TGTGCCAGCAGTTTCGAAAGGTTGGGAGAGCAGTACGTC. This codes for CASSFERLGEQYV. The genes are TRBV28 and TRBJ2-7; D uncertain. This CDR3 contains 13 residues. Germline values: CDR1 MDHEN, CDR2 SYDVKM. The germline V and J ends were trimmed by 3 bases and 7 bases, with 13 bases remaining between them.

The V and J genes are TRBV4-1 and TRBJ1-2; D gene ambiguous. V was cut by 3 bases and J by 1 base, with 12 bases left in between. Looked up from germline, CDR1 is MGHRA and CDR2 is YSYEKL. This CDR3 comprises 15 residues. For the CDR3, the DNA is TGCGCCAGCAGCCATGTTGGTACAGTTAACTATGGCTACACCTTC. Translated: CASSHVGTVNYGYTF.

The chain is built from TRBV29-1 and TRBJ2-3, with 8 bases identical to TRBD1. J was trimmed by 4 bases and V by 7 bases; bases with no gene match: 4. This CDR3 is 12 amino acids long. Germline lookup yields CDR1 SQVTM and CDR2 ANQGSEA. The CDR3 DNA reads TGCAGCGCTCGACAGGGGTCAGATACGCAGTATTTT. It specifies CSARQGSDTQYF.

This clone was observed a handful of times. The genes are TRBV15 and TRBJ1-2; D remains ambiguous. The CDR3 sequence is 13 residues long. Germline V lookup: CDR1 LNHNV, CDR2 YYDKDF (reference sequence). V was trimmed by 2 bases and J by 2 bases, leaving 6 bases between them. The CDR3 region is CATSRHENYGYTF. CDR3 nucleotide sequence: TGTGCCACCAGCAGACATGAGAACTATGGCTACACCTTC. Full variable domain (remainder filled in from reference TRBV15 and TRBJ1-2): DAMVIQNPRYQVTQFGKPVTLSCSQTLNHNVMYWYQQKSSQAPKLLFHYYDKDFNNEADTPDNFQSRRPNTSFCFLDIRSPGLGDTAMYLCATSRHENYGYTFGSGTRLTVV.

The gene calls are TRBV2 and TRBJ1-1; D remains unclear. The V gene lost 2 bases and the J gene lost 4 bases, with 5 bases spanning the gap. Germline CDR1 SNHLY, CDR2 FYNNEI. The CDR3 covers 12 residues. The CDR3 here is CASSEYSTEAFF. The CDR3 bases are TGTGCCAGCAGTGAATATAGCACTGAAGCTTTCTTT.

The gene calls are TRBV19 and TRBJ1-6, with 12 bases identical to TRBD1. V shed 4 bases and J 9 bases; nucleotides not matched to a gene: 7. The CDR3 contains 16 residues. The germline V gene has CDR1 LNHDA and CDR2 SQIVND (reference sequence). The CDR3 is CASSTQGQGAGSPLHF. As DNA, the CDR3 is TGTGCCAGTAGTACCCAGGGACAGGGGGCTGGTTCACCCCTCCACTTT.

The chain combines TRBV5-1 with TRBJ1-2; a weak D match, TRBD1 (5 bases). V was pared by 4 bases and J by 2 bases, with 15 bases between. This CDR3 has 15 residues. Germline V lookup: CDR1 SGHRS, CDR2 YFSETQ. The CDR3, as DNA: TGCGCCAGCAGCGCTGCGGGACGCCCAAACTATGGCTACACCTTC. This gives the protein CASSAAGRPNYGYTF.

The CDR3 here is CASSLDGQGTGELFF. The CDR3 nucleotides are TGCGCCAGCAGCTTGGACGGACAGGGGACCGGGGAGCTGTTTTTT. The V and J genes are TRBV5-1 and TRBJ2-2; 9 bases agree with TRBD1. J was trimmed by 5 bases and V by 0 bases; bases with no gene match: 2. CDR3 size: 15 residues. CDR1 and CDR2 from the germline V gene are SGHRS and YFSETQ.

The rearrangement uses TRBV29-1 and TRBJ1-4; TRBD1 matches at 9 bases. Unmatched junction bases numbered 15, after V lost 6 bases and J lost 7 bases. Germline V gene sequence: CDR1 SQVTM, CDR2 ANQGSEA. CDR3 size: 16 residues. The CDR3 reads CSVGGTGFGGAEKLFF. CDR3 bases: TGCAGCGTCGGTGGGACAGGGTTTGGAGGTGCTGAAAAACTGTTTTTT.

This clone is judged medium-sized. DNA for the CDR3: TGCGCCAGCAGTACCGGGACAGGCAATCAGCCCCAGCATTTT. This translates into CASSTGTGNQPQHF. The chain joins TRBV10-2 to TRBJ1-5; TRBD1 matches 7 bases. Germline-derived CDR1 and CDR2 are WSHSY and SAAADI. V lost 5 bases to trimming and J lost 2 bases; unmatched junction nucleotides: 3. The CDR3 has 14 residues.

The chain recombines TRBV4-2 with TRBJ2-1; 10 positions match TRBD2. The CDR3 has 16 amino acids. V dropped 1 base and J dropped 10; count of bases not matched to a gene: 10. Germline values: CDR1 LGHNA, CDR2 YNFKEQ. The CDR3 reads CASSQVLIAGGGEQFF. The DNA for the CDR3 is TGTGCCAGCAGCCAAGTTCTAATAGCGGGGGGAGGGGAGCAGTTCTTC.

V and J are TRBV5-6 and TRBJ1-1; D perhaps matches TRBD1 (5 bases). The CDR3 extends over 14 amino acids. Germline CDR1 reads SGHDT; CDR2 reads YYEEEE. Trimming left V 2 bases short and J 3 bases short, with 11 bases between. CDR3 amino acids: CASSLPGRDTEAFF. CDR3 DNA sequence: TGTGCCAGCAGCTTACCAGGGAGGGACACTGAAGCTTTCTTT.

The gene calls are TRBV6-1 and TRBJ2-1, with TRBD2 as a possible D gene (5 bases). The CDR3 contains 17 residues. Germline V gene sequence: CDR1 MNHNS, CDR2 SASEGT. V lost 5 bases and J lost 8, with 25 bases in between. The CDR3 nucleotides read TGTGCCAGCAGTCAAGGCATCTCGGGGAGTCTTATGGATGAGCAGTTCTTC. Amino acid sequence: CASSQGISGSLMDEQFF.

The chain carries TRBV19 and TRBJ2-1, with TRBD1 identical over 7 bases. V shed 4 bases, J shed 7 bases, and the junction held 10 bases outside the gene matches. The CDR3 is 15 amino acids. Germline V CDR1 and CDR2: LNHDA, SQIVND (reference sequence). The CDR3, as DNA: TGTGCCAGTAGTACCCGGACAGGAGCCGTGAATGAGCAGTTCTTC. Its protein product is CASSTRTGAVNEQFF.